Listed here is a single T cell receptor beta chain. Antigen: not known. Use of 60 Vbeta and 13 Jbeta primers characterized the PCR. Data came from immunoSEQ multiplex PCR; TCRdb stores just in-frame clones and leaves some out. The sample includes about 160,000 clones, around 79% seen only once; the top ten take about 4.6%. These data are taken from a study of cytomegalovirus exposure and HLA in healthy donors. Overall study results and limits: Within a later analysis, the majority of CMV-associated TCR beta chains appeared HLA-restricted. Earlier analysis found most TCR beta V segments productive about 87% or about 30% of the time. Association of 16,951 TCR beta sequences with HLA alleles was found at 0.05 false discovery rate in a later analysis. Most TCR sequences were seen very rarely across donors, but some public TCRs occurred in many.

The CDR3 has 15 residues. V was clipped by 3 bases and J by 0 bases; unmatched bases: 3. Germline CDR1 and CDR2: MGHDK and SYGVNS. The sequence was obtained from a man aged 35-49 years in good health and CMV-seronegative. Sequenced input: PBMCs. The chain couples TRBV25-1 to TRBJ2-3; 7 nucleotides line up with TRBD1. In nucleotides, the CDR3 is TGTGCCAGCAGTGATGGCAGGGGGAGCACAGATACGCAGTATTTT. This encodes CASSDGRGSTDTQYF.